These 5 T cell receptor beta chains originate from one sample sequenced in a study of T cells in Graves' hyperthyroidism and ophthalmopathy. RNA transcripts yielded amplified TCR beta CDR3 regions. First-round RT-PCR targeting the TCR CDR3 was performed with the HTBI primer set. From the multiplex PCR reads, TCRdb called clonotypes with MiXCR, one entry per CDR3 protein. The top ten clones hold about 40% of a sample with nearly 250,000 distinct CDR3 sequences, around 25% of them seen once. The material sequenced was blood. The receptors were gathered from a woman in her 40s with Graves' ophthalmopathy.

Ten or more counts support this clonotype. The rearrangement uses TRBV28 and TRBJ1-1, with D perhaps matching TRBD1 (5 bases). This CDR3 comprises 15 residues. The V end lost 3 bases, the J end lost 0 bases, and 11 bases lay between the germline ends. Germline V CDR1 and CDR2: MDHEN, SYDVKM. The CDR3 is CASSFVRQMNTEAFF. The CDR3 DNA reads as TGTGCCAGCAGTTTCGTTCGACAGATGAACACTGAAGCTTTCTTT.

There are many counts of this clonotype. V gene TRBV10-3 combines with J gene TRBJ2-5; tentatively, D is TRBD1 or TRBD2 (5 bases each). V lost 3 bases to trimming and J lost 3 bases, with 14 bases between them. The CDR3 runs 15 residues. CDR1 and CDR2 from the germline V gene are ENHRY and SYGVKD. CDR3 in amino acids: CAISDVTGTEETQYF. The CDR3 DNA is TGTGCCATCAGTGACGTAACCGGGACCGAAGAGACCCAGTACTTC.

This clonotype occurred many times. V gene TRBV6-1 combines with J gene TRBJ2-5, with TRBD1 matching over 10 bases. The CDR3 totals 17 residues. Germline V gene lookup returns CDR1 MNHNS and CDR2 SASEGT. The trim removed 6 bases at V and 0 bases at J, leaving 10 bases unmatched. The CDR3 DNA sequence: TGTGCCAGCAGACCCGACAGGGGGCGAAGGTACCAAGAGACCCAGTACTTC. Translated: CASRPDRGRRYQETQYF.

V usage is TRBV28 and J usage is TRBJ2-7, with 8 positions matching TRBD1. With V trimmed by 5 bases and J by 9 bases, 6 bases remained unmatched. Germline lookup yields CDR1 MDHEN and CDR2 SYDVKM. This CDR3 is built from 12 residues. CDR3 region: CASSRGQGGQYF. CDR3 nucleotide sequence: TGTGCCAGCAGTCGTGGACAGGGAGGGCAGTACTTC. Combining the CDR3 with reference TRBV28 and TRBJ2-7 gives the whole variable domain DVKVTQSSRYLVKRTGEKVFLECVQDMDHENMFWYRQDPGLGLRLIYFSYDVKMKEKGDIPEGYSVSREKKERFSLILESASTNQTSMYLCASSRGQGGQYFGPGTRLTVT.

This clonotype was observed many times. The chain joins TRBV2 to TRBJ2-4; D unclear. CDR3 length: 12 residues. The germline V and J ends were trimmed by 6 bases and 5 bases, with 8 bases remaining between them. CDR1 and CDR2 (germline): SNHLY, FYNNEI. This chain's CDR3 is CASSARQNIQYF. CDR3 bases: TGTGCCAGCAGCGCCAGACAAAACATTCAGTACTTC.